This T cell receptor (beta chain) stems from a study of T cells in Graves' hyperthyroidism and ophthalmopathy. Study-wide points: In blood, most of the thyroid clonotypes expanded above 0.001 were also present. The model forecast ophthalmopathy, anticipating it by a median around 6.5 months before onset.

This clonotype occurred a few times. Its antigen is unidentified. Enrolled ophthalmopathy patients presented with a Clinical Activity Score of at least 3, a NOSPECS grade of at least 4, and disease duration under 3 months. Diagnostic decisions used clinical symptoms, serum thyroxine and TRAb, thyroid ultrasound and orbital computed tomography. RNA transcripts yielded amplified TCR beta CDR3 regions. RT-PCR in the first round (using the HTBI primer set) targeted the TCR CDR3. TCRdb ran MiXCR on the multiplex PCR reads and lists one entry per CDR3 protein. Seen here are about 350,000 distinct CDR3 sequences, roughly an eighth observed once, and the top ten hold around 32%. The CDR3 runs 20 residues. Looked up from germline, CDR1 is SGHNT and CDR2 is YENEEA. V was clipped by 1 base and J by 0 bases; unmatched bases: 10.

The clonotype comes from a middle-aged woman with Graves' ophthalmopathy. What was sequenced was blood. This chain links TRBV11-3 with TRBJ2-1; TRBD2 matches 12 bases. CDR3 sequence reads: CASSLGTLAGGRSSYNEQFF. DNA for the CDR3: TGTGCCAGCAGCTTAGGAACACTAGCGGGGGGTCGATCCTCCTACAATGAGCAGTTCTTC.